A selection of T cell receptor beta chains follows, all from one sample in a study of PD-L1 blockade in urothelial cancer. The repertoire was sequenced with immunoSEQ multiplex PCR; TCRdb's copy has only in-frame clones and lacks some. The table lists 68,000 or so clones, roughly 76% of them singletons. Sequencing was performed on PBMCs, taken around atezolizumab (anti-PD-L1) treatment. These TCRs come from a man aged 70-80 years with urothelial cancer. Both conserved end residues are part of each CDR3. D genes are given only for firm matches. The listing skips clone size in some rows; elsewhere it reads once, few, many or a size class.

V	D	J	size	DNA	CDR3
TRBV30	-	TRBJ2-5	-	TGTGCCTGGACCTCGTCCAGAGAGACCCAGTACTTC	CAWTSSRETQYF
TRBV10-2	TRBD2	TRBJ2-1	-	TGCGCCAGCAAATCCGGGACTAGCGGGGGGCCGCAGTTCTTC	CASKSGTSGGPQFF
TRBV28	TRBD2	TRBJ2-5	-	TGTGCCAGCAGCGAATGGGGGACTAGCGGGATCACTCAGCAGACCCAGTACTTC	CASSEWGTSGITQQTQYF
TRBV10-3	TRBD1	TRBJ1-3	-	TGTGCCATCAGTGACCATGGGACAGGTCCAGGAAACACCATATATTTT	CAISDHGTGPGNTIYF
TRBV7-6	-	TRBJ2-1	-	TGTGCCAGCAGCACCGGTGGGAGGACATTAGCCTACAATGAGCAGTTCTTC	CASSTGGRTLAYNEQFF
TRBV25-1	TRBD1	TRBJ1-6	few	TGTGCCAGCAGGGGACAGGCTGATAATTCACCCCTCCACTTT	CASRGQADNSPLHF
TRBV6-4	-	TRBJ2-3	-	TGTGCCAGCAGCATCGACAGAGAGAGCACAGATACGCAGTATTTT	CASSIDRESTDTQYF
TRBV5-4	TRBD1	TRBJ2-5	-	TGTGCCAGCAGCTGGGACAGTCAAGAGACCCAGTACTTC	CASSWDSQETQYF
TRBV5-1	-	TRBJ1-1	-	TGCGCCAGCAGCTTGAATGCAGGGGATGTTGAAGCTTTCTTT	CASSLNAGDVEAFF
TRBV6-5	-	TRBJ1-2	-	TGTGCCAGCACCAGACTTACAGGGAGCTATGGCTACACCTTC	CASTRLTGSYGYTF
TRBV5-1	-	TRBJ1-5	-	TGCGCCAGCAGCTTGGAAGGGGTTGGCAATCAGCCCCAGCATTTT	CASSLEGVGNQPQHF
TRBV27	TRBD1	TRBJ1-2	-	TGTGCCAGCGGCGGGACAGGACGGTACTATGGCTACACCTTC	CASGGTGRYYGYTF
TRBV25-1	-	TRBJ1-5	few	TGTGCCAGCAGTGACAGTGGTAGCAGGCATTTT	CASSDSGSRHF
TRBV28	TRBD2	TRBJ2-2	-	TGTGCCAGCAGTTTAGGCAGGACTAGCGGGGGGCCCGGGGAGCTGTTTTTT	CASSLGRTSGGPGELFF
TRBV9	TRBD2	TRBJ2-1	-	TGTGCCAGCAGCTCTAGCGGGAGGGACGGCAATGAGCAGTTCTTC	CASSSSGRDGNEQFF
TRBV7-3	-	TRBJ1-2	-	TGTGCCAGCAGCTCTTCTAACGTGGATGGCTACACCTTC	CASSSSNVDGYTF
TRBV7-3	-	TRBJ2-1	-	TGTGCCAGCAGCGTTACTAGCTACAATGAGCAGTTCTTC	CASSVTSYNEQFF
TRBV19	-	TRBJ1-5	-	TGTGCCAGTAGTATGTCGGGAGGCAATCAGCCCCAGCATTTT	CASSMSGGNQPQHF
TRBV2	-	TRBJ2-7	-	TGTGCCAGCAGGACCGACGGGGACGAGCAGTACTTC	CASRTDGDEQYF
TRBV2	TRBD1	TRBJ1-2	-	TGTGCCAGCAGCTCAGGGGGCTATGGCTACACCTTC	CASSSGGYGYTF
TRBV7-6	TRBD1	TRBJ2-7	few	TGTGCCAGCAGCTCCGGACAGGGATTCTACGAGCAGTACTTC	CASSSGQGFYEQYF
TRBV2	-	TRBJ2-2	-	TGTGCCAGCAGTGAAGCGGGGGGGCCGGGGACCGGGGAGCTGTTTTTT	CASSEAGGPGTGELFF
TRBV6-1	-	TRBJ1-1	-	TGTGCCAGCCTGACAAAAGGAGGCACTGAAGCTTTCTTT	CASLTKGGTEAFF
TRBV10-2	-	TRBJ2-1	-	TGCGCCAGCAAAAGCGGAGAAGGGTATGAGCAGTTCTTC	CASKSGEGYEQFF
TRBV7-9	-	TRBJ2-1	-	TGTGCCAGCAGCATTAGCGGCTCAGGGGGTGAGCAGTTCTTC	CASSISGSGGEQFF
TRBV15	-	TRBJ2-1	-	TGTGCCACCAGCAGAGATTTGCGGAGGAATGAGCAGTTCTTC	CATSRDLRRNEQFF
TRBV30	-	TRBJ2-7	-	TGTGCCTGGGGGGGCCAGCACGAGCAGTACTTC	CAWGGQHEQYF
TRBV7-9	TRBD2	TRBJ2-1	few	TGTGCCAGCAGCCCGGGACTAGCGGGGCCTTCCGTGCAGTTCTTC	CASSPGLAGPSVQFF
TRBV7-3	-	TRBJ1-1	-	TGTGCCAGCAGCCGAGACCCAGGGAACACTGAAGCTTTCTTT	CASSRDPGNTEAFF
TRBV19	-	TRBJ2-2	-	TGTGCCAGTAGTTCGTCCGGGACAAGGGCTACCGGGGAGCTGTTTTTT	CASSSSGTRATGELFF
TRBV2	-	TRBJ2-3	-	TGTGCCAGCAGTGAAACTGGTAATACGCAGTATTTT	CASSETGNTQYF
TRBV5-6	TRBD2	TRBJ2-2	-	TGTGCCAGCAGCTTGAGGCGGGAGGGTCGTGGCACCGGGGAGCTGTTTTTT	CASSLRREGRGTGELFF
TRBV2	-	TRBJ1-5	-	TGTGCCAGCAGTGAGGGGGCTCAGCCCCAGCATTTT	CASSEGAQPQHF
TRBV5-6	-	TRBJ2-4	-	TGTGCCAGCAGCTTGGTCCCGGACAGGAGGGACATTCAGTACTTC	CASSLVPDRRDIQYF
TRBV7-2	-	TRBJ2-7	-	TGTGCCAGCAGCTTACTCCACTCAACGGACAGTTCCTACGAGCAGTACTTC	CASSLLHSTDSSYEQYF
TRBV19	TRBD1	TRBJ1-5	few	TGTGCCAGTACTGGGGGACAGAACAATCAGCCCCAGCATTTT	CASTGGQNNQPQHF
TRBV7-9	-	TRBJ1-3	-	TGTGCCAGCAGCTTGGGGGCTTCTGGAAACACCATATATTTT	CASSLGASGNTIYF
TRBV2	TRBD2	TRBJ2-2	-	TGTGCCAGCAGTGATACTAGCGGGAGGTTGAACACCGGGGAGCTGTTTTTT	CASSDTSGRLNTGELFF
TRBV6-5	TRBD2	TRBJ2-3	-	TGTGCCAGCAGTTACTCGAGCGGGAGGCGGGGAGATACGCAGTATTTT	CASSYSSGRRGDTQYF
TRBV7-9	-	TRBJ2-7	-	TGTGCCAGCAGTAGGACTGGCGGTTTCTACGAGCAGTACTTC	CASSRTGGFYEQYF
TRBV5-6	TRBD2	TRBJ2-7	once	TGTGCCAGCAGCTTGGTTCCTAGCGGATCCTACGAGCAGTACTTC	CASSLVPSGSYEQYF
TRBV5-1	-	TRBJ2-7	few	TGCGCCAGCAGCTTGGCCCTCTCTCCAGGGCGAGGCTACGAGCAGTACTTC	CASSLALSPGRGYEQYF
TRBV4-1	-	TRBJ1-1	-	TGCGCCAGCAGCCAAGATTCGTCTGCGTATAAAGCTTTCTTT	CASSQDSSAYKAFF
TRBV2	-	TRBJ1-2	-	TGTGCCAGCAGTGGTGGAGGCTACTATGGCTACACCTTC	CASSGGGYYGYTF
TRBV11-2	-	TRBJ1-5	-	TGTGCCAGCAGCCCAGGGGAAAGGCAGCCCCAGCATTTT	CASSPGERQPQHF
TRBV10-1	-	TRBJ1-6	few	TGCGCCAGCAGTGCGGGGGTGAATTCACCCCTCCACTTT	CASSAGVNSPLHF
TRBV5-6	TRBD1	TRBJ2-7	-	TGTGCCAGCAGCTGGGGACAGGGGAACTACGAGCAGTACTTC	CASSWGQGNYEQYF
TRBV13	TRBD2	TRBJ2-3	-	TGTGCCAGCAGCTTAGAAGGGACTAGCGGGGACACAGATACGCAGTATTTT	CASSLEGTSGDTDTQYF
TRBV11-2	-	TRBJ2-7	-	TGTGCCAGCAGCCCCCAGCGGACGGAAGTTTACGAGCAGTACTTC	CASSPQRTEVYEQYF
TRBV7-7	TRBD1	TRBJ2-1	-	TGTGCTAGCCAACAGGGGGCCGGGGCTAGCGGTAAGCAGTTCTTC	CASQQGAGASGKQFF
TRBV7-2	-	TRBJ1-1	few	TGTGCCAGCAGCCTAAGTGGGAGCACTGAAGCTTTCTTT	CASSLSGSTEAFF